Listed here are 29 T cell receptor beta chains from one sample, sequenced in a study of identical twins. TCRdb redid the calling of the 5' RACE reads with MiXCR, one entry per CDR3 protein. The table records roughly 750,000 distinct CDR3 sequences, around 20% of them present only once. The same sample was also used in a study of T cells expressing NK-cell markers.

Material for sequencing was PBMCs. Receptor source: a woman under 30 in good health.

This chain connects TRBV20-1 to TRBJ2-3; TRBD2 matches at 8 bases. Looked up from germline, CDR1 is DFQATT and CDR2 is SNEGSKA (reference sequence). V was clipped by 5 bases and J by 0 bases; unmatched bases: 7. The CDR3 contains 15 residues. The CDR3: CSAARGGPSTDTQYF. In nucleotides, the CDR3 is TGCAGTGCTGCCCGCGGGGGGCCTAGCACAGATACGCAGTATTTT.

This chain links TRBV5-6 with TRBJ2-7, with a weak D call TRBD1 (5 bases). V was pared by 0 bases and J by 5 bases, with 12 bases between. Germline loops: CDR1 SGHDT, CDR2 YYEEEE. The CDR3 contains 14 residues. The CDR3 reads CASSLGATVDEQYF. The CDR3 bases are TGTGCCAGCAGCTTGGGGGCGACAGTTGACGAGCAGTACTTC.

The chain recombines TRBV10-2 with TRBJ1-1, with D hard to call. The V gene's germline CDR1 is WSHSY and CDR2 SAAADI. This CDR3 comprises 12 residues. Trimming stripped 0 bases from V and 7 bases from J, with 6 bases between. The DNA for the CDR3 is TGCGCCAGCAGTGAGTCTCGGGGTGAAGCTTTCTTT. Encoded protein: CASSESRGEAFF.

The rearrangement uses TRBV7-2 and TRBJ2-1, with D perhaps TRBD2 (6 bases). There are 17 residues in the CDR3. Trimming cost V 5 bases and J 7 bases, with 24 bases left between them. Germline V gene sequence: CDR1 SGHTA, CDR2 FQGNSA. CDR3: CASSPPVTALGGNEQFF. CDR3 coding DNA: TGTGCCAGCAGCCCACCAGTCACGGCCCTCGGGGGAAATGAGCAGTTCTTC.

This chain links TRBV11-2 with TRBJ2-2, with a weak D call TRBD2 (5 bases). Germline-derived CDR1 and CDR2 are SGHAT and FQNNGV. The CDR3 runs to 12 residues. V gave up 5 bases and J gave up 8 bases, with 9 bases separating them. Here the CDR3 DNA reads TGTGCCAGCAGCCACGGGATGGGGGAGCTGTTTTTT. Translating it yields CASSHGMGELFF.

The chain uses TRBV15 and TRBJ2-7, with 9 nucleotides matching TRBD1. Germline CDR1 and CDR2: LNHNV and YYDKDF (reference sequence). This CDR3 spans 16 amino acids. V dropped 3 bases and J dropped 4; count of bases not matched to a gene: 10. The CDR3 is CATSRGTGTGIYEQYF. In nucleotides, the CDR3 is TGTGCCACCAGCAGGGGAACCGGGACAGGGATTTACGAGCAGTACTTC.

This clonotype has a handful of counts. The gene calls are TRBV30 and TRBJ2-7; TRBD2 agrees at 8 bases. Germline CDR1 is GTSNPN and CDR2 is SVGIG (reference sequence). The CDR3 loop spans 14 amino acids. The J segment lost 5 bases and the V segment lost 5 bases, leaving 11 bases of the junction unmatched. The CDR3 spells CAWRLRGGLHEQYF. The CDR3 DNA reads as TGTGCCTGGCGACTTCGGGGGGGCCTGCACGAGCAGTACTTC.

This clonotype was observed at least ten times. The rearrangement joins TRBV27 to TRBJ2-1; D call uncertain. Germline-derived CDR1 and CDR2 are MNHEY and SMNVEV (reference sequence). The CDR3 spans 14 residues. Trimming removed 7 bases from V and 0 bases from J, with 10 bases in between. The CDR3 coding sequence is TGTGCCAGCAATGGCGCCAGCTCCTACAATGAGCAGTTCTTC. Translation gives CASNGASSYNEQFF.

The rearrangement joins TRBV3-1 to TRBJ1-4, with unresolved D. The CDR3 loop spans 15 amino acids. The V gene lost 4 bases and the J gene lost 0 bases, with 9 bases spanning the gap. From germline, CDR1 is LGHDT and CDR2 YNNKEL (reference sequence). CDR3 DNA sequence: TGTGCCAGCAGCCGGAGATTCGCAACTAATGAAAAACTGTTTTTT. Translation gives CASSRRFATNEKLFF. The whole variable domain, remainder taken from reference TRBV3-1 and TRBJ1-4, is DTAVSQTPKYLVTQMGNDKSIKCEQNLGHDTMYWYKQDSKKFLKIMFSYNNKELIINETVPNRFSPKSPDKAHLNLHINSLELGDSAVYFCASSRRFATNEKLFFGSGTQLSVL.

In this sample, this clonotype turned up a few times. CDR3 nucleotides: TGTGCCAGCAGCCGAGCGGGGGGCCAATCCTACGAGCAGTACTTC. Its translation: CASSRAGGQSYEQYF. This sequence joins TRBV9 and TRBJ2-7; 9 nucleotides agree with TRBD2. This CDR3 has 15 amino acids. Germline V gene sequence: CDR1 SGDLS, CDR2 YYNGEE. With V trimmed by 4 bases and J by 1 base, 6 bases remained unmatched.

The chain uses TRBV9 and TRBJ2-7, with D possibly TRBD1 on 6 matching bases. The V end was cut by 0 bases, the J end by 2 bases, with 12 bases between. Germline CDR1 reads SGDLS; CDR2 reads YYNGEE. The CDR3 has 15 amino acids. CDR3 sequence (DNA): TGTGCCAGCAGCGTAGGAGGCAGGGGAACCTACGAGCAGTACTTC. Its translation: CASSVGGRGTYEQYF.

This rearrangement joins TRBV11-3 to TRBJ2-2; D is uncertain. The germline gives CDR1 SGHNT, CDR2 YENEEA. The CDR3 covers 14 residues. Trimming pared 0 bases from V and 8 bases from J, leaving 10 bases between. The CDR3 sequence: CASSLDFRSGELFF. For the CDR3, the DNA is TGTGCCAGCAGCTTAGATTTCCGGTCGGGGGAGCTGTTTTTT.

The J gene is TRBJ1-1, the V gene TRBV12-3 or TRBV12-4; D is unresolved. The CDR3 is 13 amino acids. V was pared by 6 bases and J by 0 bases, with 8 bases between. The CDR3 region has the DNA TGTGCCAGCAGCGTTGAGATGAACACTGAAGCTTTCTTT. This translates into CASSVEMNTEAFF.

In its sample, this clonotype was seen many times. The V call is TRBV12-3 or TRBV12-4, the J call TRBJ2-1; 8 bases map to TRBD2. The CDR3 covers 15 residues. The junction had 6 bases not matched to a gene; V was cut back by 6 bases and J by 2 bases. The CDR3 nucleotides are TGTGCCAGCAGCCAGGGACTAGGTCCCTACAATGAGCAGTTCTTC. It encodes CASSQGLGPYNEQFF.

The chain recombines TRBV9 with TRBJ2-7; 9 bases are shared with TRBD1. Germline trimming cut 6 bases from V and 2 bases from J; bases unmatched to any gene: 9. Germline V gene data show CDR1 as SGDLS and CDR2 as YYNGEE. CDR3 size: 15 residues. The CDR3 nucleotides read TGTGCCAGCAACAAGGGGGACAGGGTTACCTACGAGCAGTACTTC. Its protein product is CASNKGDRVTYEQYF. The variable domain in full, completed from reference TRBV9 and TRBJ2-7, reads DSGVTQTPKHLITATGQRVTLRCSPRSGDLSVYWYQQSLDQGLQFLIQYYNGEERAKGNILERFSAQQFPDLHSELNLSSLELGDSALYFCASNKGDRVTYEQYFGPGTRLTVT.

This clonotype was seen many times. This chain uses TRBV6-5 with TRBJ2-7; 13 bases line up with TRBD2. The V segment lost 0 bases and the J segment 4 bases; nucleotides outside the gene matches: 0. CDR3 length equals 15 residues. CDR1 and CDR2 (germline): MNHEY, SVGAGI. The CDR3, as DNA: TGTGCCAGCAGTTACTCGACTAGCGGGGGGTACGAGCAGTACTTC. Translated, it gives CASSYSTSGGYEQYF.

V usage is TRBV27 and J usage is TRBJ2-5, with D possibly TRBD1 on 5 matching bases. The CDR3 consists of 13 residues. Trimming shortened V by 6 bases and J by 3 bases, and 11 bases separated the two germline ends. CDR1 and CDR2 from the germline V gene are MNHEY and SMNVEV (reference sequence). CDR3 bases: TGTGCCAGCAGAAGGACAACCGAAGAGACCCAGTACTTC. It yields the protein CASRRTTEETQYF.

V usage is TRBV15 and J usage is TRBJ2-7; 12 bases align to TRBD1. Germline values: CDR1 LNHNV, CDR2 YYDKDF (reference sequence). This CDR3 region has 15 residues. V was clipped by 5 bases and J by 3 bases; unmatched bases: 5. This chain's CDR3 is CATSFGTGGLYEQYF. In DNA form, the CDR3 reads TGTGCCACCAGCTTTGGGACAGGGGGCCTCTACGAGCAGTACTTC.

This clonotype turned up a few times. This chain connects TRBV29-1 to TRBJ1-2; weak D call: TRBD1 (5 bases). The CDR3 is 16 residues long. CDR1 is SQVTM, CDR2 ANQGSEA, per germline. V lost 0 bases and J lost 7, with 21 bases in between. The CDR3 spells CSVEDTWDPEGGGYTF. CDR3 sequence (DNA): TGCAGCGTTGAAGATACATGGGACCCAGAGGGTGGTGGCTACACCTTC.

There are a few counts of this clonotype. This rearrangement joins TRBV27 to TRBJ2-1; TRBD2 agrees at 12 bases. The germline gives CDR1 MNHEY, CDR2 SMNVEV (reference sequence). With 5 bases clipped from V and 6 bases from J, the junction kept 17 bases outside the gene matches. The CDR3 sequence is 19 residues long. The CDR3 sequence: CASSSRTSGIPGPSNEQFF. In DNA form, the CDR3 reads TGTGCCAGCAGTAGTCGGACTAGCGGGATCCCAGGGCCGTCCAATGAGCAGTTCTTC.

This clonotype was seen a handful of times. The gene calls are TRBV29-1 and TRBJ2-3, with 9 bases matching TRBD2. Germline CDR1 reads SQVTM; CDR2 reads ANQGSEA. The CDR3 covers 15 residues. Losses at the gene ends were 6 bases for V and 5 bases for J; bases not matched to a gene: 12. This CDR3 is CSVPDVAGGRDTQYF. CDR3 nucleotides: TGCAGCGTCCCCGATGTGGCGGGAGGGCGAGATACGCAGTATTTT.

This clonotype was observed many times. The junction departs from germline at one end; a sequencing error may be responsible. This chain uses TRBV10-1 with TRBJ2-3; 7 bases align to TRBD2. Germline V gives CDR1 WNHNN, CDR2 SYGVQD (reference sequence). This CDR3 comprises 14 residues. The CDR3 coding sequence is TGTGCCAGCAGTGAAGCGGGAAGCACAGATACGCAGTATTTT. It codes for CASSEAGSTDTQYF.

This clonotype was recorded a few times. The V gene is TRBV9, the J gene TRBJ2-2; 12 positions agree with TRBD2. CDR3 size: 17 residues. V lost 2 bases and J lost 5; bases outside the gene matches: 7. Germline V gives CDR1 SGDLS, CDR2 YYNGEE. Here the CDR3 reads CASSVRLAGVRTGELFF. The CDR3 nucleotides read TGTGCCAGCAGCGTTCGACTAGCGGGAGTTCGAACCGGGGAGCTGTTTTTT.

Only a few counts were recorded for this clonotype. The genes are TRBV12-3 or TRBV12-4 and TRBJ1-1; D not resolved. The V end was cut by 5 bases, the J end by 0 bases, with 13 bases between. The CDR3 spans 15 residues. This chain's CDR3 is CASSPTIPMNTEAFF. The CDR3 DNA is TGTGCCAGCAGTCCTACAATCCCTATGAACACTGAAGCTTTCTTT.

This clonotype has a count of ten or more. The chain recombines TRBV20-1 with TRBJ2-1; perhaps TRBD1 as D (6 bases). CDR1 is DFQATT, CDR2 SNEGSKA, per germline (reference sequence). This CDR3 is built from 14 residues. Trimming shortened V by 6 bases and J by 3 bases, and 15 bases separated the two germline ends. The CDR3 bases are TGCAGTGCCATGGGAACAGGGAACTACAATGAGCAGTTCTTC. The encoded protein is CSAMGTGNYNEQFF.

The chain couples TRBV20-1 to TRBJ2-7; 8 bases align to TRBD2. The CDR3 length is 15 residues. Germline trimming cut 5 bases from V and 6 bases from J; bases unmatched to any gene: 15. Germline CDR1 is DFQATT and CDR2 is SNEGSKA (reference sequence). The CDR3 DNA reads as TGCAGTGCTCCCCACGCCGGGACTAGGTTTTCCGAGCAGTACTTC. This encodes CSAPHAGTRFSEQYF.

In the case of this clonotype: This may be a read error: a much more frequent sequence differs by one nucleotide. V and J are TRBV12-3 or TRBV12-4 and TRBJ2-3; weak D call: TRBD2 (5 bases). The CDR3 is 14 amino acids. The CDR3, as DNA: TGTGCCAGCAGTCTATTAGGGAGCATAGATACGCAGTATTTT. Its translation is CASSLLGSIDTQYF.

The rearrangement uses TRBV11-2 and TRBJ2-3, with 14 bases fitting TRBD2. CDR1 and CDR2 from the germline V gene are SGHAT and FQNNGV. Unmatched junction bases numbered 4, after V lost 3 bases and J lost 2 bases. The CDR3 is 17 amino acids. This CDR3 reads CASSFRGLAGDTDTQYF. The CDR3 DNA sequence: TGTGCCAGCAGCTTTAGGGGACTAGCGGGAGACACAGATACGCAGTATTTT.

This chain's CDR3 is CASSLEDRLNTGELFF. CDR3 bases: TGTGCCAGCAGCTTAGAGGACAGATTGAACACCGGGGAGCTGTTTTTT. J is TRBJ2-2 and V is TRBV11-3, with TRBD1 as a possible D gene (6 bases). Germline assignment: CDR1 SGHNT and CDR2 YENEEA. The ends were cut back, 0 bases at V and 1 base at J, with 9 bases in the middle. The CDR3 covers 16 residues.